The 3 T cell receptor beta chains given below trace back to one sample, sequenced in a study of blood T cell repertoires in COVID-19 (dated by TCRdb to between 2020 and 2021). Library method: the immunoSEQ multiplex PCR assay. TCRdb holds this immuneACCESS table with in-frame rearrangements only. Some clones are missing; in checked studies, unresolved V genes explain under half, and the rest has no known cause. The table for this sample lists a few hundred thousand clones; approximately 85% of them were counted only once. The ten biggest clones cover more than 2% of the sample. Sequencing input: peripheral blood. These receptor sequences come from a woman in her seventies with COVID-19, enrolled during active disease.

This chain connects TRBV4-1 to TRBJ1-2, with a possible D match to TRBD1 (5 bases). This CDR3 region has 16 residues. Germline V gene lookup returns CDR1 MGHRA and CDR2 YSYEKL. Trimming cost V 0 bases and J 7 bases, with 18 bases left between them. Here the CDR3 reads CASSQEGQGGNSGYTF. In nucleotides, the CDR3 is TGCGCCAGCAGCCAAGAAGGGCAGGGCGGGAATAGTGGCTACACCTTC.

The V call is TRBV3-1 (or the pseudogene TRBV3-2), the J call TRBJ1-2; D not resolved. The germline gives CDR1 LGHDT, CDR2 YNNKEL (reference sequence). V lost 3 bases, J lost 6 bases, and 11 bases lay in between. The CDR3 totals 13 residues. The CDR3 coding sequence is TGTGCCAGCAGCCATAGAGACGGGAATGGCTACACCTTC. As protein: CASSHRDGNGYTF.

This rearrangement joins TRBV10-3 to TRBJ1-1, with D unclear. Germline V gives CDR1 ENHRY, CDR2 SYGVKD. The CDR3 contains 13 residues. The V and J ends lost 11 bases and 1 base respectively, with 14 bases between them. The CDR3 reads CAATGNPNTEAFF. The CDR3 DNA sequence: TGTGCCGCCACCGGGAACCCGAACACTGAAGCTTTCTTT.